These 2 T cell receptor beta chains share one sample of origin, sequenced in a study of shared clonotypes between healthy human individuals. Here immunoSEQ multiplex PCR was the method, and the copy in TCRdb shows in-frame clones only, minus some. The table records 2 million to 2.5 million clones, 93% of them present only once. The sequenced sample consisted of naive CD4+ T cells from PBMCs. The subset here: CD45RA+ positively selected. These receptors all come from a man between 18 and 29 years old in good health. Some clones in this sample may be carry-over from other donors' samples.

This chain joins TRBV10-3 and TRBJ2-6, with 8 bases that match TRBD1. Germline V gives CDR1 ENHRY, CDR2 SYGVKD. This CDR3 comprises 17 residues. The junction had 7 bases not matched to a gene; V was cut back by 6 bases and J by 0 bases. The chain's CDR3 is CAIRGGQENSGANVLTF. CDR3 DNA: TGTGCCATCAGGGGGGGACAGGAAAACTCTGGGGCCAACGTCCTGACTTTC.

The rearrangement uses TRBV5-4 and TRBJ2-1; TRBD2 matches 7 bases. J gave up 10 bases and V 2 bases, and 12 bases lay outside the gene matches. Germline V gene lookup returns CDR1 SGHNT and CDR2 YYREEE (reference sequence). This CDR3 is 15 amino acids long. The chain's CDR3 is CASSFAGDFPSEQFF. The CDR3 nucleotides read TGTGCCAGCAGCTTCGCGGGAGACTTTCCGTCCGAGCAGTTCTTC.